These 3 T cell receptor beta chains originate from one sample sequenced in a study of T-cell reconstitution after alpha-beta-depleted transplantation in children. The authors prepared the TCRbeta library with unique molecular identifiers. One entry per CDR3 protein, called by TCRdb with MiXCR from the PCR reads. The sample contains hundreds of thousands of distinct CDR3 sequences, around a sixth of which appear only once. This material consisted of PBMCs from the stem cell graft donor, taken from the stem cell graft. Receptors were obtained from a human donor who donated a stem cell graft to a child with acute myeloid leukemia.

This clonotype appeared many times. This chain connects TRBV20-1 to TRBJ1-6, with TRBD1 matching 8 bases. The CDR3 contains 13 residues. The germline gives CDR1 DFQATT, CDR2 SNEGSKA (reference sequence). With V trimmed by 4 bases and J by 9 bases, 5 bases remained unmatched. CDR3 amino acids: CSATGGASSPLHF. DNA of the CDR3: TGCAGTGCTACAGGGGGCGCGAGTTCACCCCTCCACTTT.

The chain uses TRBV12-3 or TRBV12-4 and TRBJ2-5; TRBD2 matches 10 bases. Germline trimming cut 6 bases from V and 1 base from J; bases unmatched to any gene: 5. The CDR3 covers 15 residues. The CDR3 region is CASRTSGAVQETQYF. For the CDR3, the DNA is TGTGCCAGCAGAACTAGCGGGGCCGTCCAAGAGACCCAGTACTTC.

The genes are TRBV7-7 and TRBJ2-5, with TRBD1 identical over 8 bases. V lost 6 bases and J lost 1; bases outside the gene matches: 7. The CDR3 is 15 residues long. The germline CDR1 and CDR2 sequences are SSHAT and FNYEAQ (reference sequence). The CDR3 bases are TGTGCCAGCAGTCCACCGGGACAGGCCCAAGAGACCCAGTACTTC. It encodes CASSPPGQAQETQYF.